Listed below are T cell receptor beta chains from one sample, sequenced in a study of control samples from healthy donors and cancer patients. Produced via immunoSEQ multiplex PCR; TCRdb's table is partial and in-frame only. The profile covers roughly 180,000 clones, with about 94% appearing a single time and roughly 3.9% taken by the ten largest. Sequencing was done on a sample of blood. Every receptor here comes from a woman aged 55-75 years in good health. Both conserved end residues are part of each CDR3. A D gene is named only where the DNA matches it firmly. Some rows mark clone size as missing; the rest say once, few, many or name a class of expanded clone.

j_call	cdr3_length	d_call	v_call	clone_size	cdr3_aa	cdr3_nt
TRBJ2-7	13	NA	TRBV25-1	NA	CASSEGRGYEQYF	TGTGCCAGCAGTGAAGGTAGGGGTTACGAGCAGTACTTC
TRBJ1-5	13	NA	TRBV18	few	CASSPPGNQPQHF	TGTGCCAGCTCACCACCGGGGAATCAGCCCCAGCATTTT
TRBJ2-1	16	TRBD2	TRBV5-4	NA	CASSGGLAGSYNEQFF	TGTGCCAGCAGCGGGGGACTAGCGGGCTCCTACAATGAGCAGTTCTTC
TRBJ2-3	16	TRBD2	TRBV5-4	NA	CASSFDRGGAPDTQYF	TGTGCCAGCAGCTTCGACCGCGGGGGGGCCCCAGATACGCAGTATTTT
TRBJ1-2	14	NA	TRBV19	once	CASSMSQSAYGYTF	TGTGCCAGTAGCATGAGCCAGTCGGCCTATGGCTACACCTTC
TRBJ1-2	12	TRBD1	TRBV10-3	once	CAIGQVGYGYTF	TGTGCCATAGGACAGGTCGGCTATGGCTACACCTTC
TRBJ1-2	15	TRBD1	TRBV9	NA	CASSVNQGGRGGYTF	TGTGCCAGCAGCGTAAATCAGGGGGGGCGAGGTGGCTACACCTTC
TRBJ2-5	14	TRBD1	TRBV2	NA	CASSVTGLQETQYF	TGTGCCAGCAGCGTGACAGGGCTCCAAGAGACCCAGTACTTC
TRBJ2-7	13	TRBD1	TRBV7-9	NA	CASAGTVSGEQYF	TGTGCCAGCGCCGGGACAGTGAGTGGCGAGCAGTACTTC
TRBJ1-2	13	NA	TRBV6-5	NA	CASSLGQAYGYTF	TGTGCCAGCAGTTTGGGGCAGGCCTATGGCTACACCTTC
TRBJ2-7	15	TRBD1	TRBV18	few	CASSPGQGVSYEQYF	TGTGCCAGCTCACCGGGACAGGGGGTCTCCTACGAGCAGTACTTC
TRBJ2-5	15	TRBD2	TRBV29-1	NA	CSVGGLASGRETQYF	TGCAGCGTTGGAGGACTAGCATCCGGTCGAGAGACCCAGTACTTC
TRBJ2-7	12	NA	TRBV11-3	NA	CASSSGAYEQYF	TGTGCCAGCAGCTCAGGGGCTTACGAGCAGTACTTC
TRBJ1-1	14	TRBD1	TRBV7-3	NA	CASSTQQGVTEAFF	TGTGCCAGCAGTACCCAACAGGGGGTGACTGAAGCTTTCTTT
TRBJ1-6	14	TRBD1	TRBV7-9	few	CASSLVGQGSPLHF	TGTGCCAGCAGCTTAGTAGGACAGGGTTCACCCCTCCACTTT
TRBJ2-5	15	NA	TRBV3-1/TRBV3-2	NA	CASSPDVMGAETQYF	TGTGCCAGCAGCCCCGACGTGATGGGGGCGGAGACCCAGTACTTC
TRBJ1-6	14	NA	TRBV19	NA	CASSPFPGYSPLHF	TGTGCCAGTAGTCCCTTCCCGGGATATTCACCCCTCCACTTT
TRBJ1-2	15	NA	TRBV30	NA	CAWSNRRGGDYGYTF	TGTGCCTGGAGCAACCGTCGGGGGGGCGACTATGGCTACACCTTC
TRBJ2-7	11	NA	TRBV15	few	CATSHIHEQYF	TGTGCCACCAGCCACATCCACGAGCAGTACTTC
TRBJ1-1	13	NA	TRBV5-1	NA	CASSVREGTEAFF	TGCGCCAGCAGCGTCAGGGAGGGGACTGAAGCTTTCTTT
TRBJ1-1	14	NA	TRBV7-9	NA	CASSFGQRNTEAFF	TGTGCCAGCAGCTTTGGACAGAGGAACACTGAAGCTTTCTTT
TRBJ2-7	11	NA	TRBV3-1/TRBV3-2	NA	CASSQVYEQYF	TGTGCCAGCAGCCAAGTATACGAGCAGTACTTC
TRBJ2-6	14	NA	TRBV5-6	NA	CASSLGTGANVLTF	TGTGCCAGCAGCTTGGGCACTGGGGCCAACGTCCTGACTTTC
TRBJ1-6	13	NA	TRBV6-1	NA	CASSEARGSPLHF	TGTGCCAGCAGTGAAGCAAGAGGTTCACCCCTCCACTTT
TRBJ2-7	13	NA	TRBV6-6	NA	CASSPSPRDEQYF	TGTGCCAGCAGCCCTAGTCCCCGGGACGAGCAGTACTTC
TRBJ1-2	14	NA	TRBV4-3	NA	CASSQVSLNYGYTF	TGCGCCAGCAGCCAAGTATCCCTAAACTATGGCTACACCTTC
TRBJ2-3	15	TRBD2	TRBV20-1	NA	CSASRASGGAEQLYF	TGCAGTGCAAGTAGGGCTAGCGGGGGGGCCGAGCAGCTTTATTTT
TRBJ2-7	15	TRBD2	TRBV3-1/TRBV3-2	NA	CASSQIAGDTYEQYF	TGTGCCAGCAGCCAAATAGCGGGGGACACCTACGAGCAGTACTTC
TRBJ1-1	17	NA	TRBV27	NA	CASSLLSIGQKGTEAFF	TGTGCCAGCAGCCTCTTGTCCATAGGTCAGAAGGGGACTGAAGCTTTCTTT
TRBJ1-6	16	NA	TRBV6-5	NA	CASSYSSGSYNSPLHF	TGTGCCAGCAGTTACTCATCAGGCTCCTATAATTCACCCCTCCACTTT
TRBJ2-5	15	NA	TRBV13	NA	CASSLDTGVRETQYF	TGTGCCAGCAGCTTAGATACTGGGGTTAGGGAGACCCAGTACTTC
TRBJ1-6	17	TRBD1	TRBV2	NA	CASSPTTGSSYNSPLHF	TGTGCCAGCAGCCCCACGACAGGGAGCTCCTATAATTCACCCCTCCACTTT
TRBJ2-3	15	TRBD1	TRBV5-1	NA	CASSLGQGASDTQYF	TGCGCCAGCAGCTTGGGACAGGGGGCCTCAGATACGCAGTATTTT
TRBJ1-6	16	NA	TRBV5-4	NA	CASSSDTGLGNSPLHF	TGTGCCAGCAGCTCGGACACGGGACTCGGGAATTCACCCCTCCACTTT
TRBJ1-2	14	TRBD1	TRBV27	NA	CASSSRQGDYGYTF	TGTGCCAGCAGTTCCAGACAGGGGGACTATGGCTACACCTTC
TRBJ2-7	14	NA	TRBV19	NA	CASSIGRGGYEQYF	TGTGCCAGTAGTATCGGCCGTGGGGGCTACGAGCAGTACTTC
TRBJ1-1	17	NA	TRBV6-6	NA	CASSPPKYSGENTEAFF	TGTGCCAGCAGTCCTCCTAAATATTCGGGGGAAAACACTGAAGCTTTCTTT
TRBJ2-1	15	TRBD2	TRBV18	NA	CASSVTAGGLNEQFF	TGTGCCAGCTCTGTCACAGCGGGGGGGCTTAATGAGCAGTTCTTC